This T cell receptor (beta chain) was recorded in a study of T-cell reconstitution after alpha-beta-depleted transplantation in children. Notes on the study in general: Alpha-beta T cells present about two months after transplant were reported to originate from several hundred expanded graft clones. A year had passed since transplant, and T-cell counts and diversity by then came mostly from newly produced T cells.

The ends were cut back, 6 bases at V and 3 bases at J, with 12 bases in the middle. CDR1 and CDR2 from the germline V gene are SGHRS and YFSETQ. The CDR3 is 14 amino acids. The library targeted TCRbeta and was prepared with unique molecular identifiers. TCRdb passed the PCR reads through MiXCR, listing each CDR3 protein once. The data contain around 300,000 distinct CDR3 sequences, 11% of them singletons. This clonotype was found many times. The antigen is unknown. J is TRBJ2-2 and V is TRBV5-1; D gene uncertain. The sample consisted of peripheral blood, taken 180 days after TCRalphabeta/CD19-depleted stem cell transplant. The receptor comes from a male patient aged 2 to 10 who had a stem cell transplant for chronic granulomatous disease, so the T cells may come from the graft donor. In nucleotides, the CDR3 is TGCGCCAGCACCCCTACCGTCGACACCGGGGAGCTGTTTTTT. Translated: CASTPTVDTGELFF. Looking up the rest from reference TRBV5-1 and TRBJ2-2 gives the full variable domain: KAGVTQTPRYLIKTRGQQVTLSCSPISGHRSVSWYQQTPGQGLQFLFEYFSETQRNKGNFPGRFSGRQFSNSRSEMNVSTLELGDSALYLCASTPTVDTGELFFGEGSRLTVL.